This TCR beta chain stems from a study of shared clonotypes between healthy human individuals. This CDR3 comprises 14 residues. Trimming pared 5 bases from V and 8 bases from J, leaving 15 bases between. From germline, CDR1 is SEHNR and CDR2 FQNEAQ (reference sequence). The protocol was immunoSEQ multiplex PCR, while the TCRdb copy is restricted to in-frame clones and leaves out a portion. The sample lists about 1.5 million clones, roughly 96% occurring once. The specimen sequenced was naive CD4+ T cells sorted from blood. Subset here: CD45RA+ positively selected. The chain couples TRBV7-9 to TRBJ1-4; D uncertain. The receptor's source is a man under 40 in good health. Written as DNA, the CDR3 is TGTGCCAGCAGCGGAGCTTCGAGGCGGGAAAAACTGTTTTTT. Its protein is CASSGASRREKLFF.